This T cell receptor beta chain comes out of a study of T-cell reconstitution after alpha-beta-depleted transplantation in children. Study-wide results and limits: Surviving recipient T cells and thymic progenitors underlay high day-60 TCRbeta diversity in some patients. About two months after transplant, alpha-beta T cells reportedly came from several hundred expanded graft clones. Counts and diversity of T cells one year after transplant came mostly from newly produced T cells.

Germline V CDR1 and CDR2: MNHEY, SMNVEV (reference sequence). CDR3 length: 16 amino acids. The junction had 11 bases not matched to a gene; V was cut back by 5 bases and J by 5 bases. TCRbeta library preparation incorporated unique molecular identifiers. MiXCR, run by TCRdb on the PCR reads, gives a single entry per CDR3 protein. The sample has hundreds of thousands of distinct CDR3 sequences; around 13% are singletons. Ten or more counts support this clonotype. Its antigen is unidentified. The material was PBMCs, obtained before TCRalphabeta/CD19-depleted stem cell transplant. This receptor was identified in a girl aged 2 to 10 with congenital amegakaryocytic thrombocytopenia, due to receive a stem cell transplant. The chain is built from TRBV27 and TRBJ2-3; the match to TRBD2 covers 9 bases. This CDR3 is CASSKIPGLALDTQYF. CDR3 DNA sequence: TGTGCCAGCAGTAAAATACCGGGACTAGCATTAGATACGCAGTATTTT.